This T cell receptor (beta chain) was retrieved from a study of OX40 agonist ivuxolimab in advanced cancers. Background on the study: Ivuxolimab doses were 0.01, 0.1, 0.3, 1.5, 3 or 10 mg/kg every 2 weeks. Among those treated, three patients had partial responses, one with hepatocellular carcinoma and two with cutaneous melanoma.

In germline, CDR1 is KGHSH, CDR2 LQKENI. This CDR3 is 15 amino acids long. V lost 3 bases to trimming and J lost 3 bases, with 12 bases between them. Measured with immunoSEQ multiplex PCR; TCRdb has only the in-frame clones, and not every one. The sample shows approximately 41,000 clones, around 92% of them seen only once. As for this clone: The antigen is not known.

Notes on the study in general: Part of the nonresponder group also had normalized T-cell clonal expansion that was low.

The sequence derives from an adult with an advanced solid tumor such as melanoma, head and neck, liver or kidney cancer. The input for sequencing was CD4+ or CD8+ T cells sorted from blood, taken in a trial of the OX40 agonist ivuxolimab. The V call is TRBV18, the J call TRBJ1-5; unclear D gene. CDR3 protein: CASSPRGGINQPQHF. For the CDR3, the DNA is TGTGCCAGCTCACCTCGGGGAGGGATCAATCAGCCCCAGCATTTT.